This T cell receptor (beta chain) comes out of a study of blood T cell repertoires in COVID-19. Trimming removed 4 bases at V and 3 bases at J, with 11 bases between. CDR1 is SGHRS, CDR2 YFSETQ, per germline. CDR3 length: 14 residues. The authors' processing: Scientists estimated how many nucleated cells there were by amplifying reference gene primers. Produced via immunoSEQ multiplex PCR; TCRdb's table is partial and in-frame only. V and J calls and clone size are as listed in that table; D and trimming were resolved from the DNA. This sample has 250,000 to 300,000 clones, with around nine tenths found just once.

The source of this sequence is a man aged 45-65 years with acute or convalescent COVID-19. The sequenced sample was peripheral blood. V and J are TRBV5-1 and TRBJ1-5, with a possible D match to TRBD1 (5 bases). CDR3 sequence: CASSPDSPNQPQHF. The CDR3 coding sequence is TGCGCCAGCAGCCCTGACAGTCCCAATCAGCCCCAGCATTTT.